The 28 T cell receptor beta chains below come from one sample, sequenced in a study of cytomegalovirus exposure and HLA in healthy donors (dated 2017 in TCRdb). The library was obtained by the immunoSEQ multiplex PCR assay. For the multiplex PCR, a mixture combining 60 forward primers for TCR Vbeta segments and 13 reverse primers for TCR Jbeta segments was used. In its TCRdb copy, this immuneACCESS table keeps in-frame sequences only and misses some clones. Where compared with another copy, unresolved V genes explain less than half of these, and the others have no known cause. The sample table holds approximately 120,000 clones, of which 74% were seen once. The biggest ten clones account for about 2% of the sample. Sequencing was performed on PBMCs. Receptors were obtained from a human donor in good health.

This clone occurred a few times. The CDR3 here is CASSLWDRTKGNTEAFF. CDR3 DNA: TGTGCCAGCAGCCTATGGGACAGAACTAAAGGGAACACTGAAGCTTTCTTT. The rearrangement uses TRBV7-6 and TRBJ1-1; 7 bases are shared with TRBD1. The CDR3 has 17 amino acids. V was clipped by 5 bases and J by 1 base; unmatched bases: 13. Per the germline V gene, CDR1 is SGHVS and CDR2 is FNYEAQ.

V gene TRBV7-8 combines with J gene TRBJ1-6; TRBD1 might be the D (5 bases). V was trimmed by 1 base and J by 5 bases, leaving 9 bases between them. The CDR3 contains 15 residues. The germline V gene encodes CDR1 SGHVS and CDR2 FQNEAQ. The DNA of the CDR3 is TGTGCCAGCAGCTTAGACAGGCGAAATAATTCACCCCTCCACTTT. Its protein product is CASSLDRRNNSPLHF.

The chain joins TRBV19 to TRBJ1-6; 7 bases align to TRBD1. This CDR3 comprises 16 residues. Germline-derived CDR1 and CDR2 are LNHDA and SQIVND (reference sequence). V was clipped by 7 bases and J by 7 bases; unmatched bases: 13. This chain's CDR3 is CASTEGGRIGNSPLHF. The DNA of the CDR3 is TGTGCCAGTACTGAAGGGGGCAGAATCGGGAATTCACCCCTCCACTTT.

The chain combines TRBV30 with TRBJ2-2; maybe TRBD2 (5 bases). The CDR3 covers 12 residues. Trimming took off 3 bases at V and 6 bases at J, with 8 bases between the two ends. Germline V gives CDR1 GTSNPN, CDR2 SVGIG (reference sequence). The CDR3 sequence is CAWSRGPGELFF. The CDR3 DNA follows: TGTGCCTGGAGCCGGGGTCCCGGGGAGCTGTTTTTT.

J is TRBJ2-7 and V is TRBV10-3; 7 bases match TRBD1. Germline V lookup: CDR1 ENHRY, CDR2 SYGVKD. The CDR3 runs 14 residues. V lost 10 bases and J lost 5; bases outside the gene matches: 14. The CDR3 coding sequence is TGTGCCACCGAAAAAGGACAGGCAGCTAACGAGCAGTACTTC. Translating gives CATEKGQAANEQYF.

This clone was detected a few times. This chain links TRBV30 with TRBJ2-7; D possibly corresponds to TRBD2 (5 bases). V lost 1 base and J 2 bases, leaving 18 bases between the germline ends. Germline V gene data show CDR1 as GTSNPN and CDR2 as SVGIG (reference sequence). The CDR3 is made up of 16 amino acids. CDR3 sequence: CAWSGEGFGETYEQYF. Written as DNA, the CDR3 is TGTGCCTGGAGTGGAGAAGGCTTCGGGGAGACCTACGAGCAGTACTTC. Supplemented by reference TRBV30 and TRBJ2-7, the full variable domain reads SQTIHQWPATLVQPVGSPLSLECTVEGTSNPNLYWYRQAAGRGLQLLFYSVGIGQISSEVPQNLSASRPQDRQFILSSKKLLLSDSGFYLCAWSGEGFGETYEQYFGPGTRLTVT.

The V call is TRBV2, the J call TRBJ1-4; a possible D gene is TRBD1 (6 bases). Trimming took off 8 bases at V and 6 bases at J, with 10 bases between the two ends. Germline values: CDR1 SNHLY, CDR2 FYNNEI. The CDR3 totals 12 residues. In nucleotides, the CDR3 is TGTGCCAGCCGGGACACTTATGAAAAACTGTTTTTT. It yields the protein CASRDTYEKLFF. The whole variable domain, remainder taken from reference TRBV2 and TRBJ1-4, is EPEVTQTPSHQVTQMGQEVILRCVPISNHLYFYWYRQILGQKVEFLVSFYNNEISEKSEIFDDQFSVERPDGSNFTLKIRSTKLEDSAMYFCASRDTYEKLFFGSGTQLSVL.

The genes are TRBV28 and TRBJ1-2; TRBD1 agrees at 7 bases. Germline V gene data show CDR1 as MDHEN and CDR2 as SYDVKM. The CDR3 length is 18 residues. Trimming removed 5 bases from V and 1 base from J; junction bases left unmatched: 16. The CDR3 protein is CASSGTGTAILYNYGYTF. Here the CDR3 DNA reads TGTGCCAGCAGTGGAACCGGGACAGCAATTCTCTATAACTATGGCTACACCTTC.

The chain links TRBV27 to TRBJ2-2; the D gene is possibly TRBD1 (6 bases). The CDR3 is made up of 16 amino acids. CDR1 MNHEY and CDR2 SMNVEV come from the germline V gene (reference sequence). V lost 0 bases and J 5 bases, leaving 13 bases between the germline ends. The CDR3 DNA sequence: TGTGCCAGCAGTTTATCGGCAGGGGCAGGGACCGGGGAGCTGTTTTTT. It is translated as CASSLSAGAGTGELFF.

V and J are TRBV5-1 and TRBJ1-4; perhaps TRBD1 as D (6 bases). Germline assignment: CDR1 SGHRS and CDR2 YFSETQ. CDR3 length: 16 residues. Trimming shortened V by 4 bases and J by 8 bases, and 21 bases separated the two germline ends. The CDR3 DNA follows: TGCGCCAGCAGCCAAAGGTTACAGGGTATGGACGAAAAACTGTTTTTT. Amino acids: CASSQRLQGMDEKLFF. The full variable domain, with the rest looked up from reference TRBV5-1 and TRBJ1-4, is KAGVTQTPRYLIKTRGQQVTLSCSPISGHRSVSWYQQTPGQGLQFLFEYFSETQRNKGNFPGRFSGRQFSNSRSEMNVSTLELGDSALYLCASSQRLQGMDEKLFFGSGTQLSVL.

The V call is TRBV11-3, the J call TRBJ1-4; 7 bases fit TRBD1. The length of the CDR3 is 15 residues. From germline, CDR1 is SGHNT and CDR2 YENEEA. Germline trimming cut 4 bases from V and 7 bases from J; bases unmatched to any gene: 9. CDR3 region: CASSSRRGRGEKLFF. The CDR3 DNA reads as TGTGCCAGCAGCTCGAGAAGGGGGCGGGGTGAAAAACTGTTTTTT.

The count of this clone is one. The V call is TRBV28, the J call TRBJ2-7, with 11 bases identical to TRBD2. V dropped 4 bases and J dropped 9; count of bases not matched to a gene: 2. This CDR3 comprises 12 residues. The germline gives CDR1 MDHEN, CDR2 SYDVKM. CDR3 in amino acids: CASSSTSGTQYF. The CDR3 DNA reads TGTGCCAGCAGTTCGACTAGCGGGACGCAGTACTTC.

The CDR3 sequence is CASSLGQGTNEKLFF. In nucleotides, the CDR3 is TGTGCCAGCAGCTTAGGACAGGGGACTAATGAAAAACTGTTTTTT. The chain employs TRBV11-2 and TRBJ1-4; the match to TRBD1 covers 8 bases. The CDR3 loop spans 15 amino acids. After removal of 1 base from V and 2 bases from J, the junction contained 0 bases not matched to a gene. Germline lookup yields CDR1 SGHAT and CDR2 FQNNGV.

This sequence joins TRBV19 and TRBJ2-1, with 7 bases identical to TRBD2. CDR1 is LNHDA, CDR2 SQIVND, per germline (reference sequence). Trimming took 10 bases from V and 2 from J; bases not matched to a gene: 5. The CDR3 sequence is 13 residues long. The chain's CDR3 is CATSGRAYNEQFF. The CDR3 nucleotides are TGTGCCACCTCAGGGAGGGCCTACAATGAGCAGTTCTTC.

This chain connects TRBV7-2 to TRBJ2-2, with 10 bases identical to TRBD2. The germline CDR1 and CDR2 sequences are SGHTA and FQGNSA. The CDR3 is 17 residues long. The junction had 3 bases not matched to a gene; V was cut back by 1 base and J by 1 base. This chain's CDR3 is CASSLGVAGGNTGELFF. In DNA, the CDR3 is TGTGCCAGCAGCTTAGGGGTAGCGGGGGGGAACACCGGGGAGCTGTTTTTT.

This clone was seen a few times. The chain carries TRBV19 and TRBJ1-1; D may be TRBD1 (5 bases). This CDR3 has 12 amino acids. CDR1 is LNHDA, CDR2 SQIVND, per germline (reference sequence). Trimming cost V 5 bases and J 5 bases, with 9 bases left between them. DNA for the CDR3: TGTGCCAGTAGTCCGGGGGGTACTGAAGCTTTCTTT. Translated, it gives CASSPGGTEAFF.

V gene TRBV5-1 combines with J gene TRBJ2-6; 7 positions agree with TRBD2. J was trimmed by 0 bases and V by 3 bases; bases with no gene match: 6. Germline V gives CDR1 SGHRS, CDR2 YFSETQ. The CDR3 is 17 amino acids. The CDR3 DNA reads TGCGCCAGCAGCTGGGGGGGACTCGACTCTGGGGCCAACGTCCTGACTTTC. Translation: CASSWGGLDSGANVLTF.

The V gene is TRBV4-2, the J gene TRBJ2-5, with 13 bases identical to TRBD2. Germline lookup yields CDR1 LGHNA and CDR2 YNFKEQ. The junction had 4 bases not matched to a gene; V was cut back by 1 base and J by 2 bases. The CDR3 loop spans 17 amino acids. In DNA form, the CDR3 reads TGTGCCAGCAGCCAAGGACTAGCGGGGGGAGGGCAAGAGACCCAGTACTTC. It specifies CASSQGLAGGGQETQYF.

The chain uses TRBV19 and TRBJ1-5, with TRBD1 as a possible D gene (6 bases). This CDR3 has 15 amino acids. V dropped 4 bases and J dropped 2 bases, with 12 bases sitting between them. Per germline, CDR1 LNHDA and CDR2 SQIVND (reference sequence). CDR3 coding DNA: TGTGCCAGTAGTAAACAGGGTTTGGGCAATCAGCCCCAGCATTTT. Its translation: CASSKQGLGNQPQHF.

V usage is TRBV28 and J usage is TRBJ2-1; tentatively, D is TRBD2 (6 bases). CDR1 is MDHEN and CDR2 is SYDVKM in the germline V gene. Trimming removed 3 bases at V and 0 bases at J, with 9 bases between. The CDR3 runs 15 residues. The CDR3 loop is CASSFTGGSYNEQFF. CDR3 bases: TGTGCCAGCAGTTTTACCGGGGGCTCCTACAATGAGCAGTTCTTC.

The rearrangement links TRBV9 to TRBJ1-4; 10 nucleotides match TRBD1. This CDR3 has 15 residues. The ends lost 3 bases at V and 8 bases at J; junction bases unmatched: 7. Germline values: CDR1 SGDLS, CDR2 YYNGEE. DNA of the CDR3: TGTGCCAGCAGCGAGCGACAGGGGGCCGGGGAAAAACTGTTTTTT. The encoded protein is CASSERQGAGEKLFF.

This sequence joins TRBV7-9 and TRBJ1-2; D might be TRBD1 (6 bases). V was cut by 2 bases and J by 3 bases, with 13 bases left in between. CDR1 and CDR2 (germline): SEHNR, FQNEAQ (reference sequence). This CDR3 region has 15 residues. The CDR3 region is CASSLLGAGDYGYTF. Here the CDR3 DNA reads TGTGCCAGCAGCTTACTGGGGGCAGGGGACTATGGCTACACCTTC.

The J gene is TRBJ2-3, the V gene TRBV9; TRBD2 matches 16 bases. V gave up 4 bases and J gave up 4 bases; unmatched junction bases: 6. The CDR3 covers 17 residues. Germline lookup yields CDR1 SGDLS and CDR2 YYNGEE. The CDR3 nucleotides read TGTGCCAGCAGCCCAGGGACTAGCGGGGGGGCATCAGATACGCAGTATTTT. Its protein product is CASSPGTSGGASDTQYF.

The CDR3, as DNA: TGTGCCAGCAGCCCAAATCCCGCCATTCGGGGGTATGGCTACACCTTC. It translates to CASSPNPAIRGYGYTF. This chain links TRBV28 with TRBJ1-2, with a possible D match to TRBD1 (5 bases). The CDR3 extends over 16 amino acids. CDR1 MDHEN and CDR2 SYDVKM come from the germline V gene. Trimming cost V 6 bases and J 5 bases, with 22 bases left between them.

In its sample, this clone was seen once. The J gene is TRBJ2-1, the V gene TRBV5-4; TRBD2 matches 7 bases. Trimming took 0 bases from V and 0 from J; bases not matched to a gene: 9. Per the germline V gene, CDR1 is SGHNT and CDR2 is YYREEE (reference sequence). The CDR3 extends over 18 amino acids. As DNA, the CDR3 is TGTGCCAGCAGCTTGGGGATGGCTAGCGGCCGCTCCTACAATGAGCAGTTCTTC. Residues: CASSLGMASGRSYNEQFF.

The genes are TRBV6-5 and TRBJ2-7, with D perhaps TRBD2 (5 bases). The germline V and J ends were trimmed by 8 bases and 7 bases, with 12 bases remaining between them. The CDR3 has 11 amino acids. CDR1 is MNHEY and CDR2 is SVGAGI in the germline V gene. In nucleotides, the CDR3 is TGTGCCAGCGGGAGAACTAGGGAGCAGTACTTC. The encoded protein is CASGRTREQYF.

V gene TRBV29-1 combines with J gene TRBJ2-3, with D unresolved. Trimming removed 7 bases at V and 1 base at J, with 15 bases between. The CDR3 contains 14 residues. Germline V gives CDR1 SQVTM, CDR2 ANQGSEA. CDR3 nucleotides: TGCAGCGGTTCCCCAGCGCGTGGCACAGATACGCAGTATTTT. Protein sequence: CSGSPARGTDTQYF.

The genes are TRBV9 and TRBJ2-5, with a weak D call TRBD1 (6 bases). V was trimmed by 1 base and J by 1 base, leaving 14 bases between them. The length of the CDR3 is 16 residues. The germline CDR1 and CDR2 sequences are SGDLS and YYNGEE. The CDR3 sequence is CASSVRGDRTQETQYF. The CDR3 DNA reads as TGTGCCAGCAGCGTACGTGGCGACAGGACCCAAGAGACCCAGTACTTC.